This is a list of T cell receptor beta chains from one sample in a study of cytotoxic CD8 clonotypes in ibrutinib-treated CLL. Method: immunoSEQ multiplex PCR; TCRdb's copy keeps in-frame clones and lacks some. Of about 130,000 clones listed, 80% to 90% were seen once; the top ten hold approximately 2%. This specimen was PBMCs, taken after 24 months of ibrutinib treatment. The receptors come from a human donor with chronic lymphocytic leukemia. The CDR3 runs from the conserved cysteine through the conserved F or W. A D gene is named only where the DNA matches it firmly. Clone size appears in some rows only: once, few, many, or a class for an expanded clone.

clone_size: NA
j_call: TRBJ2-7
d_call: TRBD2
v_call: TRBV7-9
cdr3_nt: TGTGCCAGCAGCTTAGTTGAGACGGGAGGGGACGAGCAGTACTTC
cdr3_aa: CASSLVETGGDEQYF

clone_size: NA
j_call: TRBJ1-1
d_call: TRBD1
v_call: TRBV28
cdr3_nt: TGTGCCAGCAGTCCCGGGACAGTGAACACTGAAGCTTTCTTT
cdr3_aa: CASSPGTVNTEAFF

clone_size: NA
j_call: TRBJ2-3
d_call: TRBD1
v_call: TRBV29-1
cdr3_nt: TGCAGCGTTGTAAGGGGGCCTCTCACAGATACGCAGTATTTT
cdr3_aa: CSVVRGPLTDTQYF

clone_size: NA
j_call: TRBJ1-5
d_call: TRBD1
v_call: TRBV19
cdr3_nt: TGTGCCAGTAGTGCTACAGGGGACGGCAATCAGCCCCAGCATTTT
cdr3_aa: CASSATGDGNQPQHF

clone_size: NA
j_call: TRBJ2-7
d_call: NA
v_call: TRBV5-1
cdr3_nt: TGCGCCAGCAGCTTGTTGACGGCCTACGAGCAGTACTTC
cdr3_aa: CASSLLTAYEQYF

clone_size: NA
j_call: TRBJ2-5
d_call: TRBD2
v_call: TRBV28
cdr3_nt: TGTGCCAGCTATTCTGGATCGGGGGGGGAGACCCAGTACTTC
cdr3_aa: CASYSGSGGETQYF

clone_size: NA
j_call: TRBJ2-3
d_call: NA
v_call: TRBV18
cdr3_nt: TGTGCCAGCTCACCACTGAGTGGAGGGGTAAGCACAGATACGCAGTATTTT
cdr3_aa: CASSPLSGGVSTDTQYF

clone_size: NA
j_call: TRBJ1-3
d_call: NA
v_call: TRBV7-3
cdr3_nt: TGTGCCAGCAGCTTAACCAGGGATCCTGGAAACACCATATATTTT
cdr3_aa: CASSLTRDPGNTIYF

clone_size: NA
j_call: TRBJ2-2
d_call: TRBD1
v_call: TRBV27
cdr3_nt: TGTGCCAGCAAGGGACAGGGGAACACCGGGGAGCTGTTTTTT
cdr3_aa: CASKGQGNTGELFF

clone_size: NA
j_call: TRBJ1-2
d_call: TRBD1
v_call: TRBV7-2
cdr3_nt: TGTGCCAGCAGCTTAGCGCAGGGACAGAACTATGGCTACACCTTC
cdr3_aa: CASSLAQGQNYGYTF

clone_size: once
j_call: TRBJ2-5
d_call: NA
v_call: TRBV7-9
cdr3_nt: TGTGCCAGCAGCTTAGCACTAGGACAGCAAGAGACCCAGTACTTC
cdr3_aa: CASSLALGQQETQYF

clone_size: NA
j_call: TRBJ2-2
d_call: TRBD1
v_call: TRBV5-1
cdr3_nt: TGCGCCAGCAGCTCCGGACAGGGGTCGACCGGGGAGCTGTTTTTT
cdr3_aa: CASSSGQGSTGELFF

clone_size: NA
j_call: TRBJ1-2
d_call: TRBD1
v_call: TRBV27
cdr3_nt: TGTGCCAGCAGTTTTCGACAGGGGTCTGATGGCTACACCTTC
cdr3_aa: CASSFRQGSDGYTF

clone_size: NA
j_call: TRBJ2-7
d_call: NA
v_call: TRBV7-2
cdr3_nt: TGTGCCAGCAGCTTAGCACCGACAGGTGTTAGGGTGGAGCAGTACTTC
cdr3_aa: CASSLAPTGVRVEQYF

clone_size: NA
j_call: TRBJ1-4
d_call: NA
v_call: TRBV4-3
cdr3_nt: TGCGCCAGCAGCCAGGGGAACATTGCAACTAATGAAAAACTGTTTTTT
cdr3_aa: CASSQGNIATNEKLFF

clone_size: NA
j_call: TRBJ2-1
d_call: TRBD2
v_call: TRBV29-1
cdr3_nt: TGCAGCGTGAACCCGGGACTAGCGGGAGGTGAGCAGTTCTTC
cdr3_aa: CSVNPGLAGGEQFF

clone_size: once
j_call: TRBJ1-5
d_call: NA
v_call: TRBV9
cdr3_nt: TGTGCCAGCAGCTCACTTGGTAATCAGCCCCAGCATTTT
cdr3_aa: CASSSLGNQPQHF

clone_size: NA
j_call: TRBJ2-3
d_call: NA
v_call: TRBV7-9
cdr3_nt: TGTGCCAGCAGCGACACAGATACGCAGTATTTT
cdr3_aa: CASSDTDTQYF

clone_size: NA
j_call: TRBJ1-2
d_call: NA
v_call: TRBV19
cdr3_nt: TGTGCCAGTAGTATAGTCGGGGGCGCCTATGGCTACACCTTC
cdr3_aa: CASSIVGGAYGYTF

clone_size: NA
j_call: TRBJ2-2
d_call: NA
v_call: TRBV7-2
cdr3_nt: TGTGCCAGCAGCTTAGCTCCGGTTACCACCTACACCGGGGAGCTGTTTTTT
cdr3_aa: CASSLAPVTTYTGELFF

clone_size: NA
j_call: TRBJ2-7
d_call: TRBD2
v_call: TRBV4-1
cdr3_nt: TGCGCCAGCAGCCCCTCTAGCGGGAGCTTCTACGAGCAGTACTTC
cdr3_aa: CASSPSSGSFYEQYF

clone_size: NA
j_call: TRBJ2-7
d_call: NA
v_call: TRBV27
cdr3_nt: TGTGCCAGCAGTTGGAGAGTAGCCTCCTACGAGCAGTACTTC
cdr3_aa: CASSWRVASYEQYF

clone_size: NA
j_call: TRBJ2-7
d_call: TRBD1
v_call: TRBV5-1
cdr3_nt: TGCGCCAGCAGCTCCGGATCCAGGGACAGAAACAGCTACGAGCAGTACTTC
cdr3_aa: CASSSGSRDRNSYEQYF

clone_size: NA
j_call: TRBJ2-1
d_call: NA
v_call: TRBV28
cdr3_nt: TGTGCCAGCAGTTTAGAAGCGTGGCCGCGTACACCCAATGAGCAGTTCTTC
cdr3_aa: CASSLEAWPRTPNEQFF

clone_size: NA
j_call: TRBJ2-4
d_call: TRBD1
v_call: TRBV7-2
cdr3_nt: TGTGCCAGCAGCTTGGGACAGGGGTTTTCCAAAAACATTCAGTACTTC
cdr3_aa: CASSLGQGFSKNIQYF

clone_size: few
j_call: TRBJ1-5
d_call: NA
v_call: TRBV28
cdr3_nt: TGTGCCAGCGCCTGGCAGCCCTATCAGCCCCAGCATTTT
cdr3_aa: CASAWQPYQPQHF

clone_size: NA
j_call: TRBJ1-2
d_call: NA
v_call: TRBV6-6
cdr3_nt: TGTGCCAGCGACCAGGGGCAGGGTGGCTACACCTTC
cdr3_aa: CASDQGQGGYTF

clone_size: NA
j_call: TRBJ1-2
d_call: TRBD1
v_call: TRBV7-2
cdr3_nt: TGTGCCAGCAGCATAAACAGGGGAGGGAGCTATGGCTACACCTTC
cdr3_aa: CASSINRGGSYGYTF

clone_size: NA
j_call: TRBJ2-5
d_call: NA
v_call: TRBV5-1
cdr3_nt: TGCGCCAGCAGCCCACTGCAGGGGAAAGAGACCCAGTACTTC
cdr3_aa: CASSPLQGKETQYF

clone_size: NA
j_call: TRBJ2-1
d_call: TRBD2
v_call: TRBV7-9
cdr3_nt: TGTGCCAGCACCGCGGGAGTAGGAAATGAGCAGTTCTTC
cdr3_aa: CASTAGVGNEQFF

clone_size: NA
j_call: TRBJ1-4
d_call: NA
v_call: TRBV27
cdr3_nt: TGTGCCAGCAGTTTATACAGGTCTTCGAATGAAAAACTGTTTTTT
cdr3_aa: CASSLYRSSNEKLFF

clone_size: NA
j_call: TRBJ2-7
d_call: NA
v_call: TRBV5-6
cdr3_nt: TGTGCCAGCAGCCTCCGAGCCAGCTCCTACGAGCAGTACTTC
cdr3_aa: CASSLRASSYEQYF

clone_size: NA
j_call: TRBJ2-1
d_call: TRBD1
v_call: TRBV18
cdr3_nt: TGTGCCAGCTCACCCCAACAGGGGAGCTCCTACAATGAGCAGTTCTTC
cdr3_aa: CASSPQQGSSYNEQFF

clone_size: NA
j_call: TRBJ1-2
d_call: TRBD1
v_call: TRBV18
cdr3_nt: TGTGCCAGCTCACTTTCCGACAGGGGAGGGTCTGGCTACACCTTC
cdr3_aa: CASSLSDRGGSGYTF

clone_size: NA
j_call: TRBJ1-4
d_call: TRBD1
v_call: TRBV5-1
cdr3_nt: TGCGCCAGCAGACCAACAGGGGGAACTAATGAAAAACTGTTTTTT
cdr3_aa: CASRPTGGTNEKLFF

clone_size: NA
j_call: TRBJ2-3
d_call: NA
v_call: TRBV11-2
cdr3_nt: TGTGCCAGCAGCCCCCGGGTAGGGATGACGCAGTATTTT
cdr3_aa: CASSPRVGMTQYF

clone_size: once
j_call: TRBJ2-5
d_call: NA
v_call: TRBV14
cdr3_nt: TGTGCCAGCAGCCAAGCTCGTTACGGCCTAGTGCAGACCCAGTACTTC
cdr3_aa: CASSQARYGLVQTQYF

clone_size: once
j_call: TRBJ2-7
d_call: TRBD2
v_call: TRBV6-5
cdr3_nt: TGTGCCAGCAGTAGGACTAGCGGCTACGAGCAGTACTTC
cdr3_aa: CASSRTSGYEQYF

clone_size: NA
j_call: TRBJ1-2
d_call: NA
v_call: TRBV19
cdr3_nt: TGTGCCAGTACCCGGGACTGGAATAACTATGGCTACACCTTC
cdr3_aa: CASTRDWNNYGYTF

clone_size: NA
j_call: TRBJ2-1
d_call: TRBD1
v_call: TRBV12-5
cdr3_nt: TGTGCTAGTGGTCGGACAGGGGTGGGTGAGCAGTTCTTC
cdr3_aa: CASGRTGVGEQFF

clone_size: NA
j_call: TRBJ2-1
d_call: NA
v_call: TRBV7-8
cdr3_nt: TGTGCCAGCAGCTTAGTGGGGACACGGGGGAATGAGCAGTTCTTC
cdr3_aa: CASSLVGTRGNEQFF

clone_size: NA
j_call: TRBJ1-2
d_call: TRBD1
v_call: TRBV28
cdr3_nt: TGTGCCAGCAGTTTCCGGGACAGGATTAACTATGGCTACACCTTC
cdr3_aa: CASSFRDRINYGYTF

clone_size: NA
j_call: TRBJ1-1
d_call: NA
v_call: TRBV29-1
cdr3_nt: TGCAGCGTTATTTTAGGGACTGAAGCTTTCTTT
cdr3_aa: CSVILGTEAFF

clone_size: once
j_call: TRBJ1-1
d_call: NA
v_call: TRBV4-2
cdr3_nt: TGTGCCAGCAGCCAAGAAGAACGGAAAGCTTTCTTT
cdr3_aa: CASSQEERKAFF

clone_size: NA
j_call: TRBJ2-7
d_call: TRBD2
v_call: TRBV5-4
cdr3_nt: TGTGCCAGCAGCTTGACGGGAGGGCCTGACGAGCAGTACTTC
cdr3_aa: CASSLTGGPDEQYF

clone_size: NA
j_call: TRBJ1-4
d_call: NA
v_call: TRBV7-9
cdr3_nt: TGTGCCAGCAGCTTAACAAGTGCAACTAATGAAAAACTGTTTTTT
cdr3_aa: CASSLTSATNEKLFF

clone_size: NA
j_call: TRBJ2-3
d_call: NA
v_call: TRBV7-3
cdr3_nt: TGTGCCAGCAGCGTCGGTGGGGTGTCAGATACGCAGTATTTT
cdr3_aa: CASSVGGVSDTQYF

clone_size: NA
j_call: TRBJ2-7
d_call: NA
v_call: TRBV28
cdr3_nt: TGTGCCGCCTCGAGAGGGCCACCCTCCTACGAGCAGTACTTC
cdr3_aa: CAASRGPPSYEQYF

clone_size: once
j_call: TRBJ1-2
d_call: NA
v_call: TRBV5-5
cdr3_nt: TGTGCCAGCAGCTCCAATGACAGGAGATATGGCTACACCTTC
cdr3_aa: CASSSNDRRYGYTF

clone_size: NA
j_call: TRBJ2-3
d_call: TRBD1
v_call: TRBV6-4
cdr3_nt: TGTGCCAGCAGTGACGGGACAGGGGACACAGATACGCAGTATTTT
cdr3_aa: CASSDGTGDTDTQYF

clone_size: NA
j_call: TRBJ1-1
d_call: NA
v_call: TRBV29-1
cdr3_nt: TGCAGCGTTGGAGCCACCGGGACCGAAGCTTTCTTT
cdr3_aa: CSVGATGTEAFF

clone_size: NA
j_call: TRBJ2-5
d_call: NA
v_call: TRBV19
cdr3_nt: TGTGCCAGTAGGGAATCGAGGGCAGAGACCCAGTACTTC
cdr3_aa: CASRESRAETQYF

clone_size: NA
j_call: TRBJ2-2
d_call: NA
v_call: TRBV9
cdr3_nt: TGTGCCAGCAGCGTAGAATCAGGAGCCGGGGAGCTGTTTTTT
cdr3_aa: CASSVESGAGELFF

clone_size: once
j_call: TRBJ1-6
d_call: NA
v_call: TRBV19
cdr3_nt: TGTGCCAGCTCGTGGCAGGATACGGCACCCCTCCACTTT
cdr3_aa: CASSWQDTAPLHF

clone_size: NA
j_call: TRBJ1-1
d_call: NA
v_call: TRBV5-4
cdr3_nt: TGTGCCAGCAGCTTGCCTCATGGGAACACTGAAGCTTTCTTT
cdr3_aa: CASSLPHGNTEAFF